This T cell receptor (beta chain) appears in the sequencing data of a study of graft-versus-host responses after intestinal transplantation. For the study at large: All recipients were transplanted with multivisceral, liver-intestinal, or isolated intestinal grafts. Anti-thymocyte globulin induction, then tacrolimus and steroids for about three years, went to all recipients.

This clone has just one count. Its cognate antigen is unknown. Measured with immunoSEQ multiplex PCR; TCRdb has only the in-frame clones, and not every one. The data contain 35,000 to 45,000 clones, 90% to 95% of them singletons. Germline V gene lookup returns CDR1 MGHRA and CDR2 YSYEKL. V lost 2 bases and J lost 3; bases outside the gene matches: 2. The length of the CDR3 is 15 residues. The sequencing here drew on unstimulated CD8+ T cells sorted from spleen or lymph node cells, taken before transplant. The origin of this receptor is a human donor who was the organ donor for an intestinal transplant. The chain combines TRBV4-1 with TRBJ2-3; 10 bases align to TRBD2. The CDR3 coding sequence is TGCGCCAGCAGCCAACTAGCGGGGGCAACAGATACGCAGTATTTT. Translated: CASSQLAGATDTQYF.